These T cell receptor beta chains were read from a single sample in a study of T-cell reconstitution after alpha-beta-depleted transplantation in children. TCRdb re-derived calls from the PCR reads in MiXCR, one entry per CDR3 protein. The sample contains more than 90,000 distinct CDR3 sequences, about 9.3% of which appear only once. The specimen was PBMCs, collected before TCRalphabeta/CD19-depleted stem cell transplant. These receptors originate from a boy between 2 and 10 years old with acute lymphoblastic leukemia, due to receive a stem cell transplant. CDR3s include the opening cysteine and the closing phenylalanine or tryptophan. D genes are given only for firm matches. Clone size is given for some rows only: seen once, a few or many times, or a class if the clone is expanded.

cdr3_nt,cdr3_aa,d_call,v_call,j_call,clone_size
TGTGCCAGCAGCTTAGGGACTAGCGGTACCTACGAGCAGTACTTC,CASSLGTSGTYEQYF,TRBD2,TRBV7-8,TRBJ2-7,many
TGTGCCAGCAGTTACGGGGTAGGGGGAGAGACCCAGTACTTC,CASSYGVGGETQYF,-,TRBV6-5,TRBJ2-5,few
TGTGCCAGCAGTCCCCGCGGAAAAGGCTATGGCTACACCTTC,CASSPRGKGYGYTF,-,TRBV12-3/TRBV12-4,TRBJ1-2,many
TGTGCCACCAGTGTGGGAGTCAATCAGCCCCAGCATTTT,CATSVGVNQPQHF,-,TRBV24-1,TRBJ1-5,-
TGTGCCAGCAGCTTAGCCAGCGCTCTACCGATCACAGATACGCAGTATTTT,CASSLASALPITDTQYF,-,TRBV11-2,TRBJ2-3,-
TGTGCCAGCAGCTTAGGTGTGGATGAGCAGTTCTTC,CASSLGVDEQFF,-,TRBV7-9,TRBJ2-1,many
TGTGCCAGCAGTCGAAGGGACAGGACAAACTATGGCTACACCTTC,CASSRRDRTNYGYTF,TRBD1,TRBV27,TRBJ1-2,-
TGCAGTGCCCCCATCAGGGGGACTAATGAAAAACTGTTTTTT,CSAPIRGTNEKLFF,TRBD1,TRBV20-1,TRBJ1-4,few
TGTGCTGCGGGAGAGCCAGATACGCAGTATTTT,CAAGEPDTQYF,TRBD2,TRBV10-3,TRBJ2-3,-
TGTGCCAGCAGCCCAGCCGGGACTAGAAGATACGAGCAGTTCTTC,CASSPAGTRRYEQFF,TRBD2,TRBV7-8,TRBJ2-1,many
TGCGCCAGCAGCTTGGCGGGACTGAGCACAGATACGCAGTATTTT,CASSLAGLSTDTQYF,-,TRBV5-1,TRBJ2-3,-
TGTGCCAGCAGCCCCGGGCCCGCCGGGGAGCTGTTTTTT,CASSPGPAGELFF,-,TRBV5-6,TRBJ2-2,-
TGCGCCAGCAGCTTCTCAGGGGGCACCGGGGAGCTGTTTTTT,CASSFSGGTGELFF,TRBD1,TRBV5-1,TRBJ2-2,few
TGTGCCAGCTCACCCATACAGGGGGACACTGAAGCTTTCTTT,CASSPIQGDTEAFF,TRBD1,TRBV18,TRBJ1-1,-
TGCGCCAGCAGCTTGACCATGACAGATGGAGTTTACAATGAGCAGTTCTTC,CASSLTMTDGVYNEQFF,-,TRBV5-1,TRBJ2-1,many
TGCGCCAGCAACGGACTAGCGGGAGCGGGGAATGAGCAGTTCTTC,CASNGLAGAGNEQFF,TRBD2,TRBV5-1,TRBJ2-1,few
TGTGCCAGCAGATCAAGACAGGGGGTGACCGGGGAGCTGTTTTTT,CASRSRQGVTGELFF,TRBD1,TRBV27,TRBJ2-2,few
TGTGCCAGCAGCCCATGGACCTCTCAGGGGACAGATACGCAGTATTTT,CASSPWTSQGTDTQYF,-,TRBV7-2,TRBJ2-3,many
TGTGCCACCAGTGATGGGGGTCGAGTCTACAATGAGCAGTTCTTC,CATSDGGRVYNEQFF,-,TRBV24-1,TRBJ2-1,-
TGCAGTGCAGGGCACGGTGGATCCTACAATGAGCAGTTCTTC,CSAGHGGSYNEQFF,-,TRBV20-1,TRBJ2-1,once
TGCAGTGCTCTGATGGGCAGCCCCCAAGAGACCCAGTACTTC,CSALMGSPQETQYF,-,TRBV20-1,TRBJ2-5,few
TGTGCCAGCCGAAGACAGAGCTCTGGGGCCAACGTCCTGACTTTC,CASRRQSSGANVLTF,-,TRBV6-1,TRBJ2-6,-
TGCGCCAGCAGCTTAAGTCCCCAGGGAACCGGAAACACCATATATTTT,CASSLSPQGTGNTIYF,-,TRBV5-1,TRBJ1-3,-
TGTGCCAGCAGCTTAGGTCTCGGGAGAGGAGACAATGAGCAGTTCTTC,CASSLGLGRGDNEQFF,-,TRBV7-2,TRBJ2-1,-
TGTGCCAGCAGCCGCCGGGACAGGGGGCTTTGGAGGAACACTGAAGCTTTCTTT,CASSRRDRGLWRNTEAFF,TRBD1,TRBV13,TRBJ1-1,few
TGTGCCATCTCACCCTTAGCGGGAGGCCTTGTAGAGACCCAGTACTTC,CAISPLAGGLVETQYF,TRBD2,TRBV10-3,TRBJ2-5,-
TGTGCCAGCAGCTTACAGGAGAACACCGGGGAGCTGTTTTTT,CASSLQENTGELFF,-,TRBV7-9,TRBJ2-2,many
TGTGCCAGCAGATTAGGGTACGGGGGTACGCAGTATTTT,CASRLGYGGTQYF,-,TRBV28,TRBJ2-3,-
TGCGCCAGCAGCCCGGGGTGGGGACTAGCTCCCTACTCCGGGGAGCTGTTTTTT,CASSPGWGLAPYSGELFF,TRBD2,TRBV5-1,TRBJ2-2,-
TGTGCCAGCAGCTACCCCGGAGCCCGAGATACGCAGTATTTT,CASSYPGARDTQYF,-,TRBV3-1,TRBJ2-3,many
TGTGCCACCGACCTAGCGGGAGCCCAGTATTTT,CATDLAGAQYF,TRBD2,TRBV15,TRBJ2-3,-
TGTGCCAGCAGCATAGGGGGGCTAGGGGCCACTGAAGCTTTCTTT,CASSIGGLGATEAFF,-,TRBV6-1,TRBJ1-1,-
TGTGCCAGCGAGTTCGGGGACAGCCAAGAGACCCAGTACTTC,CASEFGDSQETQYF,TRBD1,TRBV25-1,TRBJ2-5,many
TGCGCCAGCAGCTTGTTAGGACAGGGGATAGGAGAGACCCAGTACTTC,CASSLLGQGIGETQYF,TRBD1,TRBV5-1,TRBJ2-5,-
TGCGCCAGCAGCATATCAGGGGAACCCTCTGGCTACACCTTC,CASSISGEPSGYTF,-,TRBV5-1,TRBJ1-2,few
TGTGCCAGCAGTTTTACTCAAGCCGGGGAGCTGTTTTTT,CASSFTQAGELFF,-,TRBV7-9,TRBJ2-2,many
TGTGCCAGCAGTTACGTTCGGGGCAGGGGCCGGGACTCTGAAGCTTTCTTT,CASSYVRGRGRDSEAFF,-,TRBV6-5,TRBJ1-1,once
TGTGCCAGCTCACCAACCCTCAGGGGGCAGCGTACCGGGGAGCTGTTTTTT,CASSPTLRGQRTGELFF,TRBD1,TRBV18,TRBJ2-2,-
TGCGCCAGCAGCTTCAGCGGGACAGGAAACGCGGATGGCTACACCTTC,CASSFSGTGNADGYTF,TRBD1,TRBV5-1,TRBJ1-2,many
TGCGCCAGCAGTCGGGACAGGGGACTCTCCTACGAGCAGTACTTC,CASSRDRGLSYEQYF,TRBD1,TRBV5-1,TRBJ2-7,few
TGTGCCAGCAGCTTATCCTTACTCTCCTACAATGAGCAGTTCTTC,CASSLSLLSYNEQFF,-,TRBV5-5,TRBJ2-1,many
TGTGCCAGCAGTTTACGGCGATTGGGGACAGGGGGCTTTCACGAGCAGTACTTC,CASSLRRLGTGGFHEQYF,TRBD1,TRBV12-3/TRBV12-4,TRBJ2-7,-
TGTGCCAGCAGCTTAGGCAGGGCCGGCACTGAAGCTTTCTTT,CASSLGRAGTEAFF,-,TRBV7-2,TRBJ1-1,few
TGTGCCAGCAGCTTGGCGGGAGGTCGGAGCACAGATACGCAGTATTTT,CASSLAGGRSTDTQYF,TRBD2,TRBV5-6,TRBJ2-3,few
TGTGCCAGCAGCCCCCAGGGACCGAGCACCGGGGAGCTGTTTTTT,CASSPQGPSTGELFF,-,TRBV7-3,TRBJ2-2,few
TGTGCCAGCAGCCAAGATCTAACACAAGAGACCCAGTACTTC,CASSQDLTQETQYF,-,TRBV14,TRBJ2-5,few
TGTGCCAGCAGTTTAGAGGGGGGTCCGCGGACCCAGTACTTC,CASSLEGGPRTQYF,-,TRBV12-3/TRBV12-4,TRBJ2-5,-
TGCAGTGCTAGCCTAGCGGGGTACTACGAGCAGTACTTC,CSASLAGYYEQYF,TRBD2,TRBV20-1,TRBJ2-7,-
TGTGCCACCAGCCTGACAGGGGGCGTTTACAATGAGCAGTTCTTC,CATSLTGGVYNEQFF,TRBD1,TRBV24-1,TRBJ2-1,few
TGCAGTGCTATCCAGAGCGGGTACGGCGGGGAGCTGTTTTTT,CSAIQSGYGGELFF,-,TRBV20-1,TRBJ2-2,-
TGCAGTGCTAGAGATCCCCTAAAATACAATGAGCAGTTCTTC,CSARDPLKYNEQFF,-,TRBV20-1,TRBJ2-1,-
TGTGCCAGCAGCCAAAACTGGGGCAGCTCTTCACCCCTCCACTTT,CASSQNWGSSSPLHF,-,TRBV14,TRBJ1-6,few
TGTGCCAGCAGCTTGAGGGGGCGGGATGATAGCTATGGCTACACCTTC,CASSLRGRDDSYGYTF,TRBD1,TRBV7-9,TRBJ1-2,few
TGTGCCAGCAGCTTATTAGCGGGAGGGACAGCCAAAAACATTCAGTACTTC,CASSLLAGGTAKNIQYF,TRBD2,TRBV7-2,TRBJ2-4,-
TGTGCCAGCTCACCGACTAGCGGGGCCTACAATGAGCAGTTCTTC,CASSPTSGAYNEQFF,TRBD2,TRBV18,TRBJ2-1,-
TGCGCCAGCGCGCGAGACAGGGTGACCGGGGAGCTGTTTTTT,CASARDRVTGELFF,TRBD1,TRBV5-1,TRBJ2-2,-
TGTGCCAGCAGCTTGGCGATGGGGGGCCAAGAGACCCAGTACTTC,CASSLAMGGQETQYF,-,TRBV5-6,TRBJ2-5,many
TGTGCCAGCAGTCCCCCTAGTCTATCCTACGAGCAGTACTTC,CASSPPSLSYEQYF,-,TRBV6-1,TRBJ2-7,-
TGTGCCAGCAGGGGGTCCGGGAGGGAAGAGACCCAGTACTTC,CASRGSGREETQYF,TRBD2,TRBV6-5,TRBJ2-5,many